A single sample is the source of the 15 T cell receptor beta chains below, sequenced in a study of T cells in localized non-small cell lung cancer. Using immunoSEQ multiplex PCR, the repertoire was profiled, and TCRdb retains in-frame clones only, with some absent. The data hold 15,000 to 20,000 clones, with 83% observed a single time. Sample: peripheral blood, taken before any cancer treatment. The receptor source for this set is a man aged 35-75 years with stage I lung adenocarcinoma.

The chain links TRBV6-4 to TRBJ2-1; 14 nucleotides match TRBD2. The CDR3 is made up of 18 amino acids. The germline gives CDR1 MRHNA, CDR2 SNTAGT. The V gene end was trimmed by 7 bases and the J gene end by 2 bases; junction bases not matched to a gene: 10. The CDR3 spells CASIKPGLAGEPYNEQFF. DNA for the CDR3: TGTGCCAGCATTAAACCGGGACTAGCGGGAGAGCCCTACAATGAGCAGTTCTTC.

V is TRBV28 and J is TRBJ2-7; 7 nucleotides line up with TRBD1. V lost 7 bases to trimming and J lost 8 bases; unmatched junction nucleotides: 8. The CDR3 loop spans 12 amino acids. The germline gives CDR1 MDHEN, CDR2 SYDVKM. The CDR3 is CASKTGTQKQYF. DNA for the CDR3: TGTGCCAGCAAGACAGGGACCCAAAAGCAGTACTTC.

This rearrangement joins TRBV7-9 to TRBJ1-2; TRBD1 matches 9 bases. CDR1 SEHNR and CDR2 FQNEAQ come from the germline V gene (reference sequence). V shed 7 bases and J 1 base; nucleotides not matched to a gene: 4. The CDR3 contains 14 residues. CDR3 nucleotide sequence: TGTGCCAGCAACTCGGGACAGGGTAACTATGGCTACACCTTC. Translating it yields CASNSGQGNYGYTF.

CDR3 in DNA: TGCGCCAGCACGTATCAGGGGAACACTGAAGCTTTCTTT. Its protein product is CASTYQGNTEAFF. The rearrangement joins TRBV5-1 to TRBJ1-1; weak D call: TRBD1 (5 bases). This CDR3 has 13 residues. With 6 bases removed from V and 1 base from J, the gap between germline ends came to 10 bases. Germline V CDR1 and CDR2: SGHRS, YFSETQ. Variable domain in full (rest from reference TRBV5-1 and TRBJ1-1): KAGVTQTPRYLIKTRGQQVTLSCSPISGHRSVSWYQQTPGQGLQFLFEYFSETQRNKGNFPGRFSGRQFSNSRSEMNVSTLELGDSALYLCASTYQGNTEAFFGQGTRLTVV.

This rearrangement joins TRBV19 to TRBJ2-3; D is unresolved. Germline V gene lookup returns CDR1 LNHDA and CDR2 SQIVND (reference sequence). V lost 6 bases and J 2 bases, leaving 15 bases between the germline ends. The CDR3 consists of 15 residues. Here the CDR3 DNA reads TGTGCCAGTAGGGGGTCAGGTGACGACACAGATACGCAGTATTTT. Its translation: CASRGSGDDTDTQYF.

This chain joins TRBV5-4 and TRBJ1-1, with D maybe TRBD1 (5 bases). Per the germline V gene, CDR1 is SGHNT and CDR2 is YYREEE (reference sequence). V lost 0 bases and J 5 bases, leaving 17 bases between the germline ends. The CDR3 loop spans 16 amino acids. CDR3 sequence (DNA): TGTGCCAGCAGCTTGGGAGGGGAGGCATTTTTTACTGAAGCTTTCTTT. Protein product: CASSLGGEAFFTEAFF.

The chain carries TRBV9 and TRBJ2-4, with D perhaps TRBD1 or TRBD2 (6 bases each). The CDR3 is made up of 16 amino acids. Germline CDR1 is SGDLS and CDR2 is YYNGEE. Trimming stripped 4 bases from V and 0 bases from J, with 14 bases between. The CDR3 nucleotides read TGTGCCAGCAGCCCCGGGGGCGGACTAGCCAAAAACATTCAGTACTTC. This gives the protein CASSPGGGLAKNIQYF.

V and J are TRBV6-1 and TRBJ1-2, with TRBD1 identical over 7 bases. The germline gives CDR1 MNHNS, CDR2 SASEGT. The CDR3 loop spans 15 amino acids. V dropped 0 bases and J dropped 14; count of bases not matched to a gene: 15. Written as DNA, the CDR3 is TGTGCCAGCAGTGAAGCGACCCTGGACAGGAGTTTACAAACCTTC. Protein: CASSEATLDRSLQTF.

The rearrangement links TRBV9 to TRBJ2-7; perhaps D is TRBD1 or TRBD2 (5 bases each). Germline-derived CDR1 and CDR2 are SGDLS and YYNGEE. CDR3 length equals 14 residues. V lost 0 bases and J lost 0, with 7 bases in between. CDR3 amino acids: CASSVGGDSYEQYF. Written as DNA, the CDR3 is TGTGCCAGCAGCGTAGGAGGGGACTCCTACGAGCAGTACTTC. Full variable domain (outside the CDR3, taken from reference TRBV9 and TRBJ2-7): DSGVTQTPKHLITATGQRVTLRCSPRSGDLSVYWYQQSLDQGLQFLIQYYNGEERAKGNILERFSAQQFPDLHSELNLSSLELGDSALYFCASSVGGDSYEQYFGPGTRLTVT.

The chain has TRBV10-3 and TRBJ2-1, with 10 bases lining up with TRBD1. V gave up 6 bases and J gave up 7 bases; unmatched junction bases: 9. The CDR3 sequence is 15 residues long. Germline V lookup: CDR1 ENHRY, CDR2 SYGVKD. The CDR3 nucleotides read TGTGCCATCAGCCTTCGGACAGGGGGAGGAAATGAGCAGTTCTTC. It yields the protein CAISLRTGGGNEQFF.

The chain uses TRBV11-2 and TRBJ2-5; TRBD1 might be the D (6 bases). CDR1 SGHAT and CDR2 FQNNGV come from the germline V gene. V lost 5 bases and J 6 bases, leaving 16 bases between the germline ends. The CDR3 has 14 amino acids. The CDR3 spells CASSTGTARQTQYF. CDR3 DNA sequence: TGTGCCAGCAGCACAGGGACGGCCAGACAGACCCAGTACTTC.

V gene TRBV14 combines with J gene TRBJ2-7; TRBD2 might be the D (6 bases). V was trimmed by 5 bases and J by 3 bases, leaving 17 bases between them. CDR3 length: 15 residues. CDR1 SGHDN and CDR2 FVKESK come from the germline V gene. The CDR3 region is CASSCTGTSCYEQYF. In DNA form, the CDR3 reads TGTGCCAGCAGCTGTACCGGGACTTCCTGCTACGAGCAGTACTTC.

V is TRBV5-1 and J is TRBJ1-5; TRBD1 might be the D (6 bases). Trimming took 4 bases from V and 4 from J, leaving 12 bases between them. The CDR3 is made up of 14 amino acids. Germline assignment: CDR1 SGHRS and CDR2 YFSETQ. CDR3 in DNA: TGCGCCAGCAGCATGGACAGCCAGAATCAGCCCCAGCATTTT. Translation: CASSMDSQNQPQHF. Together with reference TRBV5-1 and TRBJ1-5, the CDR3 gives the full variable domain: KAGVTQTPRYLIKTRGQQVTLSCSPISGHRSVSWYQQTPGQGLQFLFEYFSETQRNKGNFPGRFSGRQFSNSRSEMNVSTLELGDSALYLCASSMDSQNQPQHFGDGTRLSIL.

The table lists this clone with a count of one. The V call is TRBV7-8, the J call TRBJ1-5; D call uncertain. This CDR3 has 14 amino acids. Trimming removed 3 bases from V and 3 bases from J, with 9 bases in between. Germline CDR1 SGHVS, CDR2 FQNEAQ. The CDR3 loop is CASSFETPNQPQHF. In DNA form, the CDR3 reads TGTGCCAGCAGCTTTGAGACGCCCAATCAGCCCCAGCATTTT.

The J gene is TRBJ2-7, the V gene TRBV2; 7 bases match TRBD2. The germline gives CDR1 SNHLY, CDR2 FYNNEI. Trimming removed 5 bases from V and 4 bases from J; junction bases left unmatched: 5. This CDR3 region has 13 residues. CDR3 DNA: TGTGCCAGCAGTCTAGCGGCGGGATACGAGCAGTACTTC. Its translation: CASSLAAGYEQYF. Drawing the rest from reference TRBV2 and TRBJ2-7, the complete variable domain is EPEVTQTPSHQVTQMGQEVILRCVPISNHLYFYWYRQILGQKVEFLVSFYNNEISEKSEIFDDQFSVERPDGSNFTLKIRSTKLEDSAMYFCASSLAAGYEQYFGPGTRLTVT.